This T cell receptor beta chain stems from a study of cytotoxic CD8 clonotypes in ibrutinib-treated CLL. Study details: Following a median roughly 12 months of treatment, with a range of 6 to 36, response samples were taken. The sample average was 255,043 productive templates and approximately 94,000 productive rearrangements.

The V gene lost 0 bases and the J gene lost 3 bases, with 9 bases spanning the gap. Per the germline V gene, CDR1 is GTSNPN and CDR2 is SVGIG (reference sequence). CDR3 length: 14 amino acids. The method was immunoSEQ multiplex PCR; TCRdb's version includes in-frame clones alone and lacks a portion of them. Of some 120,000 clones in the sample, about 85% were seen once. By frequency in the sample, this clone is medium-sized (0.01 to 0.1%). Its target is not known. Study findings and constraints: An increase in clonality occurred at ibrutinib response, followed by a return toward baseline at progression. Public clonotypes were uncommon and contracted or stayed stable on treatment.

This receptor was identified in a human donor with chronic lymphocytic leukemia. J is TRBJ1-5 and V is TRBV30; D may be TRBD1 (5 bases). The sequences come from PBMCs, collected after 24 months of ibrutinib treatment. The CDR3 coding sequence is TGTGCCTGGAGTGTAACAGGTACCAATCAGCCCCAGCATTTT. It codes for CAWSVTGTNQPQHF.